This T cell receptor (beta chain) was documented in a study of technical replicates of blood from a few donors. Using immunoSEQ multiplex PCR, the repertoire was profiled, and TCRdb retains in-frame clones only, with some absent. The sample records around 60,000 clones, 86% being singletons. This clone was picked up many times. The CDR3 sequence is 17 residues long. V gave up 3 bases and J gave up 0 bases; unmatched junction bases: 8. CDR1 is KGHSH and CDR2 is LQKENI in the germline V gene. The TCR was taken from a human donor in good health. Some clones in this sample may be carry-over from other donors' samples. The rearrangement joins TRBV18 to TRBJ2-7; 10 bases align to TRBD1. The sample was PBMCs. CDR3 in DNA: TGTGCCAGCTCACCGGGACAGGGGAATACTGGCTCCTACGAGCAGTACTTC. Its translation is CASSPGQGNTGSYEQYF. Full variable domain (rest looked up from reference TRBV18 and TRBJ2-7): NAGVMQNPRHLVRRRGQEARLRCSPMKGHSHVYWYRQLPEEGLKFMVYLQKENIIDESGMPKERFSAEFPKEGPSILRIQQVVRGDSAAYFCASSPGQGNTGSYEQYFGPGTRLTVT.